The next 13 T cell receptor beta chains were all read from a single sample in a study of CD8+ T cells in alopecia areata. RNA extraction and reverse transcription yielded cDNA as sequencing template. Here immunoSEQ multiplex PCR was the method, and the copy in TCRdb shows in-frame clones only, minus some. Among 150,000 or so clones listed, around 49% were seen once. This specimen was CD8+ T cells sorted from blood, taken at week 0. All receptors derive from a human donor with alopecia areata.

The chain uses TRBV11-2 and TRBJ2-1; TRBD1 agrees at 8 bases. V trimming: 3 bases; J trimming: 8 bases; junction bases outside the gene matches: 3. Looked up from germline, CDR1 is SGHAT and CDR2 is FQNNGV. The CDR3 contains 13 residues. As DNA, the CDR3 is TGTGCCAGCAGCTTCGACAGGGGCTATGAGCAGTTCTTC. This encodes CASSFDRGYEQFF.

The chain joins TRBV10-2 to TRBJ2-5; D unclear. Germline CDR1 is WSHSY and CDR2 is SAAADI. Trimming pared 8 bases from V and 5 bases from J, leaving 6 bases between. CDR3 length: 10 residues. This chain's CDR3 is CASGGETQYF. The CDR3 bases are TGCGCCAGCGGTGGGGAGACCCAGTACTTC.

The DNA of the CDR3 is TGTGCCACCAGCAGAGAAGGGGTTGAGCAGTTCTTC. Residues: CATSREGVEQFF. The J gene is TRBJ2-1, the V gene TRBV15; tentative D call: TRBD1 (5 bases). Trimming removed 0 bases from V and 9 bases from J, with 6 bases in between. From germline, CDR1 is LNHNV and CDR2 YYDKDF (reference sequence). CDR3 length: 12 residues.

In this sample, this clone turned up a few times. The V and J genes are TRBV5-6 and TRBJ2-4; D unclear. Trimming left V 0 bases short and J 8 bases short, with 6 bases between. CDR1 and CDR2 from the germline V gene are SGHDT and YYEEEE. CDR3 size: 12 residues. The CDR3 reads CASSLDGDIQYF. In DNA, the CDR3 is TGTGCCAGCAGCTTGGACGGCGACATTCAGTACTTC.

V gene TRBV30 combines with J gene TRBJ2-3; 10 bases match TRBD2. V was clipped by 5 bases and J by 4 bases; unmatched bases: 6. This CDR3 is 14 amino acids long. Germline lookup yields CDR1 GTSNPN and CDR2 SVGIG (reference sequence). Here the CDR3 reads CAWSLAGVPDTQYF. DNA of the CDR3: TGTGCCTGGTCCCTAGCGGGGGTTCCAGATACGCAGTATTTT.

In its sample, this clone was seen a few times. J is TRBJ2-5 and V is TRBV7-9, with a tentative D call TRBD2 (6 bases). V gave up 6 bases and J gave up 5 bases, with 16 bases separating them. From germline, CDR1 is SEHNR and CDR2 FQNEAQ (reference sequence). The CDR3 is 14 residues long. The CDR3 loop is CASSDAGRQETQYF. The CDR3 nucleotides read TGTGCCAGCAGTGACGCGGGACGGCAGGAGACCCAGTACTTC.

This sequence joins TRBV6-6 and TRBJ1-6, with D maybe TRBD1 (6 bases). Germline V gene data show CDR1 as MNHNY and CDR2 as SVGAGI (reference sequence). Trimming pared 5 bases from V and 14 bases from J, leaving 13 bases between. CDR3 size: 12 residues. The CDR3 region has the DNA TGTGCCAGCAGTGGACAGCGACCTTCCCTCCACTTT. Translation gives CASSGQRPSLHF.

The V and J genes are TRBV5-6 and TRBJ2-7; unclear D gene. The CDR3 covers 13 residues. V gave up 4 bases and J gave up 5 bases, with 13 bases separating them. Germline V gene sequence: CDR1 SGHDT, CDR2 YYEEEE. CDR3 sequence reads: CASSRVTLDEQYF. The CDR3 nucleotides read TGTGCCAGCAGCCGAGTAACGTTGGACGAGCAGTACTTC.

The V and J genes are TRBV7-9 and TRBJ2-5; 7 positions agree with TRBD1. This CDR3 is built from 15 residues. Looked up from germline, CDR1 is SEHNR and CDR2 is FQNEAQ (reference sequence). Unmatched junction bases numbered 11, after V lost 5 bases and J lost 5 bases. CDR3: CASSQETGRLETQYF. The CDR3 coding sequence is TGTGCCAGCAGCCAAGAGACAGGGCGGTTGGAGACCCAGTACTTC.

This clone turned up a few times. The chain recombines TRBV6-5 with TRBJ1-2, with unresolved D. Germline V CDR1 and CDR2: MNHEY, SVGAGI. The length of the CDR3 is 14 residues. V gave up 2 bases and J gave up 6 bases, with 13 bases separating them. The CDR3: CASSYVPDRDGYTF. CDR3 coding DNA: TGTGCCAGCAGTTACGTGCCAGATCGGGATGGCTACACCTTC.

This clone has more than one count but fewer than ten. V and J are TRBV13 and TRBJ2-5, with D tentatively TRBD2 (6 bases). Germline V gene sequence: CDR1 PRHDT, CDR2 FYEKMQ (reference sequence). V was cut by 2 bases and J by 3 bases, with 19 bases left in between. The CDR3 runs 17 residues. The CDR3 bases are TGTGCCAGCAGCTTATTTGCCGGGGGAAGGGGTAAAGAGACCCAGTACTTC. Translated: CASSLFAGGRGKETQYF.

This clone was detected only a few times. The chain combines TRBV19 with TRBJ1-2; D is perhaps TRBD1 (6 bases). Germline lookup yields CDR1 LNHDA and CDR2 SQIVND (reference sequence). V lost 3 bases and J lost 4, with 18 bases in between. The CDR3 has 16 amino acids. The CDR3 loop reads CASSMTGRGWLYGYTF. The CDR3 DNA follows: TGTGCCAGTAGTATGACGGGCAGGGGTTGGCTCTATGGCTACACCTTC.

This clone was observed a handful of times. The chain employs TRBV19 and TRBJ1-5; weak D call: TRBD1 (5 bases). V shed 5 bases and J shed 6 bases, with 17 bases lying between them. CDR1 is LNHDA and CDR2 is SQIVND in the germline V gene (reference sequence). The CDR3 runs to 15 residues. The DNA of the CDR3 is TGTGCCAGTAGTTTCCGCCGGGACCTTCCTCAGCCCCAGCATTTT. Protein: CASSFRRDLPQPQHF.